These 6 T cell receptor beta chains came from one sample sequenced in a study of response to subunit inactivated influenza vaccine. In TCRdb, the RT-PCR reads were re-called with MiXCR into one record per CDR3 protein. The data hold around 160,000 distinct CDR3 sequences, with about a tenth observed a single time. The sequences come from non-naive T cells sorted from PBMCs, collected roughly 48 days after vaccination. All receptors come from a man aged 50-60 years who received an inactivated influenza vaccine.

The rearrangement joins TRBV20-1 to TRBJ1-4; D is ambiguous. CDR3 length: 13 amino acids. Germline loops: CDR1 DFQATT, CDR2 SNEGSKA (reference sequence). Trimming took off 1 base at V and 8 bases at J, with 11 bases between the two ends. CDR3 nucleotides: TGCAGTGCTAGAGCGGGAAACGGGGAAAAACTGTTTTTT. It codes for CSARAGNGEKLFF.

The table lists this clonotype with many counts. V is TRBV3-1 and J is TRBJ2-1; D may be TRBD2 (5 bases). V dropped 1 base and J dropped 10 bases, with 5 bases sitting between them. The CDR3 is 11 residues long. Germline CDR1 and CDR2: LGHDT and YNNKEL (reference sequence). DNA of the CDR3: TGTGCCAGCAGCCAAGGACTAGAGCAGTTCTTC. Translation gives CASSQGLEQFF.

A few counts support this clonotype. The chain uses TRBV28 and TRBJ2-6; no definite D call. CDR1 and CDR2 from the germline V gene are MDHEN and SYDVKM. The CDR3 is 15 residues long. V gave up 8 bases and J gave up 0 bases, with 11 bases separating them. This CDR3 is CASLGRFSGANVLTF. As DNA, the CDR3 is TGTGCCAGCCTAGGACGGTTCTCTGGGGCCAACGTCCTGACTTTC.

The rearrangement links TRBV5-1 to TRBJ2-1; perhaps TRBD2 as D (6 bases). The CDR3 has 15 amino acids. Trimming pared 0 bases from V and 2 bases from J, leaving 9 bases between. Germline values: CDR1 SGHRS, CDR2 YFSETQ. The CDR3 here is CASSLAAGTYNEQFF. CDR3 nucleotides: TGCGCCAGCAGCTTGGCGGCGGGGACCTACAATGAGCAGTTCTTC.

This clonotype was detected only a few times. The rearrangement links TRBV11-2 to TRBJ2-2; D is uncertain. V lost 0 bases and J lost 4, with 12 bases in between. This CDR3 is 16 amino acids long. The germline CDR1 and CDR2 sequences are SGHAT and FQNNGV. Here the CDR3 reads CASSLESWLGTGELFF. In nucleotides, the CDR3 is TGTGCCAGCAGCTTAGAGTCATGGCTGGGCACCGGGGAGCTGTTTTTT.

The J gene is TRBJ2-7, the V gene TRBV9; D perhaps matches TRBD2 (5 bases). This CDR3 has 14 amino acids. CDR1 is SGDLS, CDR2 YYNGEE, per germline. The V gene lost 4 bases and the J gene lost 3 bases, with 14 bases spanning the gap. The CDR3 loop reads CASSPHEGNYEQYF. The DNA for the CDR3 is TGTGCCAGCAGCCCCCACGAGGGTAACTACGAGCAGTACTTC.